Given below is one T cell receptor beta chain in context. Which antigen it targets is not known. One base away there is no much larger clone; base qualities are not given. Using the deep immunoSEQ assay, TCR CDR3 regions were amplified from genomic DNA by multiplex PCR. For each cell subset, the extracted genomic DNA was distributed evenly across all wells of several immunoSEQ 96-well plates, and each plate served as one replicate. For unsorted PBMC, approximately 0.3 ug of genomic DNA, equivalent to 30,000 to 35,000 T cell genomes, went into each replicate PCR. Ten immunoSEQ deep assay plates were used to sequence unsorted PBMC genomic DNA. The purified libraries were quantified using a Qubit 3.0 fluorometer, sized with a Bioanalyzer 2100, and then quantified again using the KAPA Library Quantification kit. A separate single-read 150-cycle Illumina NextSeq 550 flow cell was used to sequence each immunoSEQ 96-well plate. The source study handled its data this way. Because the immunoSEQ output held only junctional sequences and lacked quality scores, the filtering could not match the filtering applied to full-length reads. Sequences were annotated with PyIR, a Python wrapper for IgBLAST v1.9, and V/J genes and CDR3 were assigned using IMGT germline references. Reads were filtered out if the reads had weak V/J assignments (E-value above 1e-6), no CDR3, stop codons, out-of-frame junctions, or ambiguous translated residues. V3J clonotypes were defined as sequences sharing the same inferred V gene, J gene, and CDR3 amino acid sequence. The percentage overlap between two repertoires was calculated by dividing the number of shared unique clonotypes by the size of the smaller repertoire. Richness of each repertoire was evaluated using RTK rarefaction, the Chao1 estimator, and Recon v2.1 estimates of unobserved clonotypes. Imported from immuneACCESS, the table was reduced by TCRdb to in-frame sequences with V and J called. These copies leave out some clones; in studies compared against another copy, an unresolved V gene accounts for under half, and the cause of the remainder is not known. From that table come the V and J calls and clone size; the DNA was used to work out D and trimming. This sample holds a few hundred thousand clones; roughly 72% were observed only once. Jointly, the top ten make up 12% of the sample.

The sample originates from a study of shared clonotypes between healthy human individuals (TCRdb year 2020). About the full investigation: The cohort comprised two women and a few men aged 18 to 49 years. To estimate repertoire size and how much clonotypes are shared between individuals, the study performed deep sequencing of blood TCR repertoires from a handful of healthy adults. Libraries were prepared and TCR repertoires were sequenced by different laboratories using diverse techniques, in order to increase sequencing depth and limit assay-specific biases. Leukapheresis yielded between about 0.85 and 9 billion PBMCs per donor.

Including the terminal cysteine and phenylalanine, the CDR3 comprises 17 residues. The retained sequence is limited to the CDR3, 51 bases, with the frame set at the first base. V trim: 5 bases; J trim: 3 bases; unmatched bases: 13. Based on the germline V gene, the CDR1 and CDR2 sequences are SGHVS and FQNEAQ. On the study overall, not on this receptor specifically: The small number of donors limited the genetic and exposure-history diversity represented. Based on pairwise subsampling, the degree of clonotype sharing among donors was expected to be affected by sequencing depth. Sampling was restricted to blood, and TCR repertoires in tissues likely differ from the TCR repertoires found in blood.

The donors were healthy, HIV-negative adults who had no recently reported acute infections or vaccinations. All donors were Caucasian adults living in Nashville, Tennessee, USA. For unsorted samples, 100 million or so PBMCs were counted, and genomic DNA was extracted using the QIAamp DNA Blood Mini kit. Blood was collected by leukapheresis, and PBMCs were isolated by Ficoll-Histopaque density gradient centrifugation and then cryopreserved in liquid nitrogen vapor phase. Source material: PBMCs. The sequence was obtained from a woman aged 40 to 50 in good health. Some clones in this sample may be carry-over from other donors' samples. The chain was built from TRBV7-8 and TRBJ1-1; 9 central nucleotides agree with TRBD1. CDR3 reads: CASSAPRDRVLDTEAFF. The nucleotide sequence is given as TGTGCCAGCAGCGCACCCCGGGACAGGGTATTAGACACTGAAGCTTTCTTT.